This T cell receptor beta chain was retrieved from a study of blood T cell repertoires in COVID-19. For the study at large: The study drew acute and convalescent COVID-19 samples from the United States, Italy and Spain. T cells, B-cell-depleted T cells, or PBMCs supplied cDNA or gDNA.

There are 17 residues in the CDR3. Germline CDR1 reads LNHDA; CDR2 reads SQIVND (reference sequence). The V segment lost 2 bases and the J segment 2 bases; nucleotides outside the gene matches: 5. Participants were aged roughly 18 to 90 years from around 24 US areas. The table came from immunoSEQ multiplex PCR; TCRdb's copy has only in-frame clones and leaves some out. The table includes some 300,000 clones, roughly 90% detected once. The receptor's source is a woman aged 25 to 39 who had recovered from COVID-19. The V call is TRBV19, the J call TRBJ2-5; 13 nucleotides line up with TRBD2. Material for sequencing was PBMCs or T cells enriched from blood (not recorded which). The CDR3 DNA sequence: TGTGCCAGTAGTATAAGGGGACTAGCGGGATCTCAAGAGACCCAGTACTTC. Its protein is CASSIRGLAGSQETQYF.